What follows are 10 T cell receptor beta chains derived from one specimen sequenced in a study of monozygotic twins with inflammatory bowel disease. TCRdb re-called the 5' RACE reads; one entry per CDR3 protein, DNA not given. This listing includes over 200,000 distinct CDR3 sequences. The sample taken for sequencing was blood. Source of these receptors: a human donor with ulcerative colitis or Crohn's disease, or a healthy co-twin of an affected twin (not recorded which).

The chain is built from TRBV7-2 and TRBJ2-3; as DNA is missing, the TRBD1 call by TCRdb cannot be tested. Germline-derived CDR1 and CDR2 are SGHTA and FQGNSA. The CDR3 is 14 residues long. This CDR3 reads CASSLARGWDTQYF.

The V call is TRBV6-5, the J call TRBJ2-4; with no DNA, the TCRdb D assignment of TRBD1 cannot be verified. This CDR3 has 19 residues. The germline CDR1 and CDR2 sequences are MNHEY and SVGAGI. The CDR3 region is CASGYRGQGAGVAKNIQYF.

The chain recombines TRBV2 with TRBJ2-3; the D call from TCRdb, TRBD2, cannot be confirmed without DNA. The CDR3 loop spans 15 amino acids. Germline V gene data show CDR1 as SNHLY and CDR2 as FYNNEI. The CDR3 region is CASRQLAGGTDTQYF.

The chain combines TRBV5-1 with TRBJ1-2; no DNA is available, so the TRBD1 call from TCRdb remains unchecked. The length of the CDR3 is 14 residues. Germline V lookup: CDR1 SGHRS, CDR2 YFSETQ. CDR3 protein: CASSFTGSDYGYTF.

The V gene is TRBV9, the J gene TRBJ1-5. CDR1 SGDLS and CDR2 YYNGEE come from the germline V gene. There are 13 residues in the CDR3. The CDR3 here is CASSIDTEQPQHF. The full variable domain, rest sourced from reference TRBV9 and TRBJ1-5, is DSGVTQTPKHLITATGQRVTLRCSPRSGDLSVYWYQQSLDQGLQFLIQYYNGEERAKGNILERFSAQQFPDLHSELNLSSLELGDSALYFCASSIDTEQPQHFGDGTRLSIL.

This chain joins TRBV10-3 and TRBJ1-1. CDR3 length: 12 amino acids. Per germline, CDR1 ENHRY and CDR2 SYGVKD. CDR3 in amino acids: CASGQSGTEAFF.

The V and J genes are TRBV6-4 and TRBJ2-1; TCRdb returns TRBD1, unconfirmable since there is no DNA. Germline V gives CDR1 MRHNA, CDR2 SNTAGT. CDR3 length: 15 amino acids. CDR3 sequence: CASSDVGGDYNEQFF.

The chain is built from TRBV20-1 and TRBJ2-1; TCRdb selects TRBD1, and the lack of DNA leaves this call unchecked. Per the germline V gene, CDR1 is DFQATT and CDR2 is SNEGSKA (reference sequence). This CDR3 comprises 17 residues. CDR3 sequence reads: CSARDGGGTYSYNEQFF.

The CDR3 loop is CASSQEGQGLVLADTQYF. The chain carries TRBV3-1 and TRBJ2-3; lacking DNA, the TRBD1 call made by TCRdb goes unchecked. The CDR3 runs to 18 residues. Germline V lookup: CDR1 LGHDT, CDR2 YNNKEL (reference sequence).

The chain uses TRBV5-4 and TRBJ2-7. The CDR3 contains 12 residues. The V gene's germline CDR1 is SGHNT and CDR2 YYREEE (reference sequence). Here the CDR3 reads CASSLSSSEQYF.